Listed below are T cell receptor beta chains from one sample, sequenced in a study of blood T cell repertoires in COVID-19. The data were produced by immunoSEQ multiplex PCR, yet TCRdb's version contains in-frame clones alone and is incomplete. In the table there are under 300,000 clones, roughly 90% of which are singletons. Sample: peripheral blood. The receptors were gathered from a man aged 45 to 65 with acute or convalescent COVID-19. The CDR3 runs from the conserved cysteine through the conserved F or W. Fields, in order: V gene, clone size, J gene, D gene, CDR3 protein, CDR3 DNA. A D gene is named only where the DNA matches it firmly. Clone size appears in some rows only: once, few, many, or a class for an expanded clone.

TRBV18	once	TRBJ2-2	-	CASSPAGPTNTGELFF	TGTGCCAGCTCACCCGCGGGACCTACGAACACCGGGGAGCTGTTTTTT
TRBV19	-	TRBJ1-3	TRBD1	CASSIDGTGSGNTIYF	TGTGCCAGTAGTATAGATGGGACAGGCTCTGGAAACACCATATATTTT
TRBV7-6	-	TRBJ2-7	TRBD1	CASSLGTGNSYEQYF	TGTGCCAGCAGCCTCGGGACAGGGAACTCCTACGAGCAGTACTTC
TRBV19	once	TRBJ2-7	-	CASSIGRGSSYEQYF	TGTGCCAGTAGTATAGGCCGAGGGTCCTCCTACGAGCAGTACTTC
TRBV29-1	-	TRBJ1-2	-	CSVLEIGGYTF	TGCAGCGTTTTGGAAATCGGGGGCTACACCTTC
TRBV20-1	-	TRBJ1-1	-	CSAPMNTEAFF	TGCAGTGCTCCCATGAACACTGAAGCTTTCTTT
TRBV4-1	few	TRBJ1-1	-	CASRVTGNTEAFF	TGCGCCAGCAGGGTTACAGGGAACACTGAAGCTTTCTTT
TRBV12-5	-	TRBJ1-1	-	CASGSTVRQVEAFF	TGTGCTAGTGGTTCGACGGTTAGACAGGTTGAAGCTTTCTTT
TRBV28	-	TRBJ2-2	-	CASSFSGGSNTGELFF	TGTGCCAGCAGTTTTTCAGGAGGCTCGAACACCGGGGAGCTGTTTTTT
TRBV9	-	TRBJ1-2	-	CASSVEQGRRYTF	TGTGCCAGCAGCGTAGAGCAGGGTCGGCGCTACACCTTC
TRBV5-1	-	TRBJ1-5	-	CASSFSGEAQHF	TGCGCCAGCAGCTTCTCGGGTGAGGCCCAGCATTTT
TRBV28	-	TRBJ2-5	TRBD2	CASTFPSGGRETQYF	TGTGCCAGCACCTTTCCTAGCGGGGGGCGAGAGACCCAGTACTTC
TRBV11-1	once	TRBJ2-1	TRBD2	CASSLRASGVDEQFF	TGTGCCAGCTCCCTTAGGGCTAGCGGGGTCGATGAGCAGTTCTTC
TRBV5-4	-	TRBJ2-3	-	CASSLGAVDTQYF	TGTGCCAGCAGCTTAGGGGCTGTAGATACGCAGTATTTT
TRBV6-4	-	TRBJ2-1	TRBD2	CASSDRLAGGPGEQFF	TGTGCCAGCAGTGACAGGCTAGCGGGGGGGCCCGGTGAGCAGTTCTTC
TRBV10-3	-	TRBJ2-7	-	CATAPPVAYEQYF	TGTGCCACCGCCCCCCCGGTAGCCTACGAGCAGTACTTC
TRBV18	once	TRBJ1-5	TRBD1	CASSTTGLSNQPQHF	TGTGCCAGCTCAACGACAGGGCTTAGCAATCAGCCCCAGCATTTT
TRBV19	few	TRBJ2-5	TRBD1	CASTRARGQGETQYF	TGTGCCAGTACGAGGGCGAGGGGGCAGGGTGAGACCCAGTACTTC
TRBV3-1/TRBV3-2	-	TRBJ2-3	-	CASSHGGLLGGTDTQYF	TGTGCCAGCAGCCATGGGGGCCTACTTGGGGGCACAGATACGCAGTATTTT
TRBV7-9	-	TRBJ2-7	TRBD1	CASREGASYEQYF	TGTGCCAGCAGAGAGGGGGCGTCCTACGAGCAGTACTTC
TRBV6-5	many	TRBJ2-7	-	CASSWRENDYEQYF	TGTGCCAGCAGTTGGAGGGAAAATGACTACGAGCAGTACTTC
TRBV10-3	-	TRBJ2-1	-	CAISESLSINEQFF	TGTGCCATCAGTGAGTCGCTGAGCATCAATGAGCAGTTCTTC
TRBV19	-	TRBJ1-1	TRBD1	CASSRRGQGGSNTEAFF	TGTGCCAGTTCGCGCAGGGGACAGGGGGGATCTAACACTGAAGCTTTCTTT
TRBV19	-	TRBJ1-1	-	CASSIRGGGSWNTEAFF	TGTGCCAGTAGTATCCGAGGGGGTGGCAGCTGGAACACTGAAGCTTTCTTT
TRBV9	-	TRBJ1-1	-	CASSPQPDRSTEAFF	TGTGCCAGCAGCCCACAACCAGACAGGTCCACTGAAGCTTTCTTT
TRBV10-3	-	TRBJ2-7	-	CAISEMDSYEQYF	TGTGCCATCAGTGAGATGGACAGCTACGAGCAGTACTTC
TRBV27	-	TRBJ1-4	TRBD1	CASSLSGSGQGTGKLFF	TGTGCCAGCAGTTTAAGCGGTTCGGGACAGGGTACCGGAAAACTGTTTTTT
TRBV9	-	TRBJ1-1	TRBD1	CASSGGDSLNTEAFF	TGTGCCAGCAGCGGTGGGGACAGTTTGAACACTGAAGCTTTCTTT
TRBV5-4	-	TRBJ2-5	-	CASSSGGVQETQYF	TGTGCCAGCAGCTCCGGAGGGGTTCAAGAGACCCAGTACTTC
TRBV19	-	TRBJ1-5	TRBD1	CASSTDRGRNQPQHF	TGTGCCAGTAGTACCGACAGGGGGCGCAATCAGCCCCAGCATTTT
TRBV5-5	few	TRBJ1-5	-	CASSLATRLRDNQPQHF	TGTGCCAGCAGCTTGGCAACACGGCTCAGGGACAATCAGCCCCAGCATTTT
TRBV21-1	-	TRBJ1-2	-	CASSRSRAGGIGTF	TGTGCCAGCAGCCGAAGTCGGGCAGGGGGTATCGGCACCTTC
TRBV6-2/TRBV6-3	-	TRBJ1-5	TRBD1	CASTPVGGLLDQPQHF	TGTGCCAGCACCCCGGTAGGGGGCCTACTTGATCAGCCCCAGCATTTT
TRBV19	-	TRBJ1-1	-	CASNSPPGKNTEAFF	TGTGCCAGTAATTCCCCTCCAGGGAAGAACACTGAAGCTTTCTTT
TRBV18	-	TRBJ1-1	TRBD1	CASSPRQGAHPSEAFF	TGTGCCAGCTCACCTCGGCAGGGGGCTCACCCCTCTGAAGCTTTCTTT
TRBV10-1	-	TRBJ2-3	-	CATAPISGTDTQYF	TGCGCCACCGCACCGATTAGCGGCACAGATACGCAGTATTTT